The source of this TCR beta chain is a study of blood T cells in healthy people across ages. For the second PCR, which ran for about 7 to 11 cycles, a sample-barcoded 5' primer and a J-beta primer mix were used. TCRdb used MiXCR to reprocess the 5' RACE reads, holding one entry per CDR3 protein. The sample lists hundreds of thousands of distinct CDR3 sequences; about 30% were seen once. This clonotype came up many times. Germline V gene data show CDR1 as SGDLS and CDR2 as YYNGEE. CDR3 length: 15 residues. Trimming cost V 0 bases and J 4 bases; bases outside gene matches: 2. The sample comprised blood. The sequence was obtained from an elderly woman in good health. This rearrangement joins TRBV9 to TRBJ2-1, with TRBD2 identical over 9 bases. DNA of the CDR3: TGTGCCAGCAGCGTAGGGACTAGCGAATACAATGAGCAGTTCTTC. It yields the protein CASSVGTSEYNEQFF. The complete variable domain, with remaining parts taken from reference TRBV9 and TRBJ2-1, reads DSGVTQTPKHLITATGQRVTLRCSPRSGDLSVYWYQQSLDQGLQFLIQYYNGEERAKGNILERFSAQQFPDLHSELNLSSLELGDSALYFCASSVGTSEYNEQFFGPGTRLTVL.